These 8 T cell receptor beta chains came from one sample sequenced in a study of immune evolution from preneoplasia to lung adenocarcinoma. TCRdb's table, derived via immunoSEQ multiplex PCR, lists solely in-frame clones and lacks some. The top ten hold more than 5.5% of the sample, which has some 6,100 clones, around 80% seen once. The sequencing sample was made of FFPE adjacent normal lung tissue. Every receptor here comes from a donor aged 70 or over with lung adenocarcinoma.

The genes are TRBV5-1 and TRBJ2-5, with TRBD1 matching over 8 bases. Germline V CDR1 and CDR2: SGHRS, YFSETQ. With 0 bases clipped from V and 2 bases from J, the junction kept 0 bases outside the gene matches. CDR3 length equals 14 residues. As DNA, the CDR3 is TGCGCCAGCAGCTTGGGACAGGGGCAAGAGACCCAGTACTTC. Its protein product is CASSLGQGQETQYF.

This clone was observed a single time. The CDR3 DNA reads as TGCGCCAGCAGCCGAGACCCCGTGGGGGCGGGGGCCGGGGAGCTGTTTTTT. This codes for CASSRDPVGAGAGELFF. The chain combines TRBV4-3 with TRBJ2-2; TRBD2 might be the D (7 bases). Trimming removed 4 bases from V and 6 bases from J, with 21 bases in between. CDR3 length equals 17 residues. Germline assignment: CDR1 LGHNA and CDR2 YSLEER.

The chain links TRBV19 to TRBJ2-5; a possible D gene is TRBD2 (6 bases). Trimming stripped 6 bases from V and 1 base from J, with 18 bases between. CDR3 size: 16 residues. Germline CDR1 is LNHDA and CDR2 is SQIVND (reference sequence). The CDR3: CASSEGALGGQETQYF. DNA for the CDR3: TGTGCCAGTAGCGAAGGGGCCCTGGGGGGCCAAGAGACCCAGTACTTC.

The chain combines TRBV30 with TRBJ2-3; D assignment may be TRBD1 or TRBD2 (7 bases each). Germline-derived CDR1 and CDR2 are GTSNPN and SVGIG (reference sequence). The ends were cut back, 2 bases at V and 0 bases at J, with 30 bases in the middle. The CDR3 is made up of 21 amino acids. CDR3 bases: TGTGCCTGGAGTTCCCAGGGGGTAGCGGGTAACCGCTTATCTAGCACAGATACGCAGTATTTT. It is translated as CAWSSQGVAGNRLSSTDTQYF.

DNA of the CDR3: TGTGCCAGCAGCCCAGGAACAACTAATGAAAAACTGTTTTTT. Its translation is CASSPGTTNEKLFF. V gene TRBV14 combines with J gene TRBJ1-4; D not resolved. CDR1 and CDR2 from the germline V gene are SGHDN and FVKESK. V was shortened by 4 bases and J by 0 bases, with 6 bases between the two germline ends. There are 14 residues in the CDR3.

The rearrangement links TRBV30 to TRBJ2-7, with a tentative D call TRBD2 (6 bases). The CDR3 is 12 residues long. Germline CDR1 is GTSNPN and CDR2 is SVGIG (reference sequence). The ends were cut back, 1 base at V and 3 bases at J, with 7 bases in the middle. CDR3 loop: CAWSGSGYEQYF. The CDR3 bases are TGTGCCTGGAGTGGTAGCGGCTACGAGCAGTACTTC.

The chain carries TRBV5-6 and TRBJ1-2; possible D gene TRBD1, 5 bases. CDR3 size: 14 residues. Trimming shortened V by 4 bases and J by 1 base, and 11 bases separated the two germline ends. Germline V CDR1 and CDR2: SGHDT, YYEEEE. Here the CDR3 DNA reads TGTGCCAGCAGCGTAAAAGACAGTAACTATGGCTACACCTTC. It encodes CASSVKDSNYGYTF.

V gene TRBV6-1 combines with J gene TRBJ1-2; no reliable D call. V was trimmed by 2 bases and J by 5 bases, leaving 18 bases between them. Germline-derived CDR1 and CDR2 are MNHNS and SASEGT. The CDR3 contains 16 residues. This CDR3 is CASSESVQTRLYGYTF. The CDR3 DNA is TGTGCCAGCAGTGAATCGGTGCAGACTCGCCTATATGGCTACACCTTC.